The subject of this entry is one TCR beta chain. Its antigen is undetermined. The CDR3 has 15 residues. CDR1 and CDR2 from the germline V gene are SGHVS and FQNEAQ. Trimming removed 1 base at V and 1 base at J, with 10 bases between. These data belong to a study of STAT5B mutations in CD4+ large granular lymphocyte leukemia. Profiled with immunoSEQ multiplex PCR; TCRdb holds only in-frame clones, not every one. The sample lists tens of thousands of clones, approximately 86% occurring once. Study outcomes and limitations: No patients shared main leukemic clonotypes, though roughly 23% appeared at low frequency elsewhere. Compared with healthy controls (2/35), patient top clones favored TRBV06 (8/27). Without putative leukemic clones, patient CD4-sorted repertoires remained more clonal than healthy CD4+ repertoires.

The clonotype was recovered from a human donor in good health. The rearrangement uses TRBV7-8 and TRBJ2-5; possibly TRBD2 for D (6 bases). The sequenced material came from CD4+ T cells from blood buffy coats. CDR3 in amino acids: CASSLDSGVQETQYF. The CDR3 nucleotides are TGTGCCAGCAGCTTAGATTCGGGGGTCCAAGAGACCCAGTACTTC.